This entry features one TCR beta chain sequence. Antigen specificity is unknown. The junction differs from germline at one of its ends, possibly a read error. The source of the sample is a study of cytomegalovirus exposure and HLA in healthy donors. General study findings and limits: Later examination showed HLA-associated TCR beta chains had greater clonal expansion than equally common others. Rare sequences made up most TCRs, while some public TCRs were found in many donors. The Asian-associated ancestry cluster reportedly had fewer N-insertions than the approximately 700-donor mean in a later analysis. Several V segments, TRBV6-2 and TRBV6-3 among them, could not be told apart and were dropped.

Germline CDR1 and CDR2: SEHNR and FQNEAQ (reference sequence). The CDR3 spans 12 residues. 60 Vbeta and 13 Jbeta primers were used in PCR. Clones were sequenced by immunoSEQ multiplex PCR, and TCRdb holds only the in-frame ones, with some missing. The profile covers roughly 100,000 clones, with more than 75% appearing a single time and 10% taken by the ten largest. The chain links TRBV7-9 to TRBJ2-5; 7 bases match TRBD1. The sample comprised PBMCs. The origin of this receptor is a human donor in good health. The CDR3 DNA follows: TGTTCCAGCCGGCAGGGGGAAGAGACCCAGTACTTC. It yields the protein CSSRQGEETQYF.